These 7 T cell receptor beta chains came from one sample sequenced in a study of CD4 T cells in relation to SARS-CoV-2 and coronaviruses (dated by TCRdb to about 2021). Receptor amplification or capture employed the immunoSEQ multiplex PCR assay. The table comes from immuneACCESS by way of TCRdb, which keeps in-frame sequences with V and J called. Part of the clones is missing from these tables; in studies checked, under half for an unresolved V gene and the rest for unknown reasons. The sample has roughly 38,000 clones on record, approximately 87% of them singletons. The ten top clones hold over 0.95% of the sample. The antigens these receptors bind are not known. The sample consisted of naive CD4+ T cells from PBMCs, cultured in vitro. The meaning of the sample's cell subset or site label: naive CD4+ T cells isolated by negative enrichment. Receptors were obtained from an adult with COVID-19.

V gene TRBV9 combines with J gene TRBJ1-4; D is uncertain. The CDR3 loop spans 13 amino acids. CDR1 is SGDLS and CDR2 is YYNGEE in the germline V gene. The V gene lost 4 bases and the J gene lost 7 bases, with 11 bases spanning the gap. DNA of the CDR3: TGTGCCAGCAGCTACTATGCGGGTGAAAAACTGTTTTTT. This translates into CASSYYAGEKLFF.

The chain carries TRBV24-1 and TRBJ2-5; no firm D call. Germline-derived CDR1 and CDR2 are KGHDR and SFDVKD. The V gene lost 6 bases and the J gene lost 0 bases, with 4 bases spanning the gap. This CDR3 spans 12 amino acids. The CDR3 loop is CATSQNQETQYF. CDR3 nucleotide sequence: TGTGCCACCAGTCAAAACCAAGAGACCCAGTACTTC.

V usage is TRBV28 and J usage is TRBJ1-6; D unclear. The CDR3 is 15 amino acids. Deletions cut 6 bases from V and 5 bases from J, with 14 bases between. Germline V gene lookup returns CDR1 MDHEN and CDR2 SYDVKM. The CDR3 bases are TGTGCCAGCAGAACCGGAGAGTTAAATAATTCACCCCTCCACTTT. It specifies CASRTGELNNSPLHF.

The chain employs TRBV9 and TRBJ2-2; 9 positions agree with TRBD1. With 6 bases clipped from V and 5 bases from J, the junction kept 5 bases outside the gene matches. Germline loops: CDR1 SGDLS, CDR2 YYNGEE. The CDR3 runs to 14 residues. CDR3 DNA: TGTGCCAGCAACAGGGGGCCGGCGACCGGGGAGCTGTTTTTT. Protein: CASNRGPATGELFF.

The chain couples TRBV6-6 to TRBJ1-1; D gene uncertain. The V end was cut by 6 bases, the J end by 8 bases, with 7 bases between. This CDR3 comprises 10 residues. Germline assignment: CDR1 MNHNY and CDR2 SVGAGI (reference sequence). CDR3 amino acids: CASRDYEAFF. The CDR3 region has the DNA TGTGCCAGCAGAGATTACGAAGCTTTCTTT.

This clone has a handful of counts. The V call is TRBV5-4, the J call TRBJ2-1; 10 nucleotides line up with TRBD2. The CDR3 totals 14 residues. The germline V gene encodes CDR1 SGHNT and CDR2 YYREEE (reference sequence). V gave up 4 bases and J gave up 10 bases; unmatched junction bases: 8. The CDR3 DNA is TGTGCCAGCAGCCGGACTAGCGGAGTCGGGGAGCAGTTCTTC. Translated, it gives CASSRTSGVGEQFF.

V is TRBV30 and J is TRBJ2-5, with no clear D. The V and J ends lost 4 bases and 2 bases respectively, with 5 bases between them. The CDR3 has 11 amino acids. Germline loops: CDR1 GTSNPN, CDR2 SVGIG (reference sequence). CDR3 in DNA: TGTGCCTGGACGTCTCAAGAGACCCAGTACTTC. Translation: CAWTSQETQYF.